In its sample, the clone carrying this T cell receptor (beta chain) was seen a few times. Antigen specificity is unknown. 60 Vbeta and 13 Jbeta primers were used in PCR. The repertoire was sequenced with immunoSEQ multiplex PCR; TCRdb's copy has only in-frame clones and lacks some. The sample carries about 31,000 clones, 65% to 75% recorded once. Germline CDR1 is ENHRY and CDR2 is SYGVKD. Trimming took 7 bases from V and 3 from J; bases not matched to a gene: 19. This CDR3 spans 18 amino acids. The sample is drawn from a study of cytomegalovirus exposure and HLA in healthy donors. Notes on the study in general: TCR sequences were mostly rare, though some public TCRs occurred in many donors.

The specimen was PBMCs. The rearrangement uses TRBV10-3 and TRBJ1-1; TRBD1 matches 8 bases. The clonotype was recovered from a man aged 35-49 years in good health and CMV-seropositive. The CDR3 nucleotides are TGTGCCATCACCCCTATAGGACAGGGAAAATCCCCCGACACTGAAGCTTTCTTT. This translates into CAITPIGQGKSPDTEAFF.